Listed below are T cell receptor beta chains from one sample, sequenced in a study of shared clonotypes between healthy human individuals. Generated by immunoSEQ multiplex PCR, the TCRdb table keeps only in-frame clones and is missing some. The sample gives over 2 million clones, 85% to 95% of which show up once; 0.37% is in the top ten. Source material: naive CD4+ T cells from PBMCs. These receptors were obtained from a young man in good health. Some clones in this sample may be carry-over from other donors' samples. Each CDR3 is given with its conserved first and last residue. D genes are given only for firm matches. Clone sizes are given selectively: once, few, many, or a class where the clone is expanded.

d_gene	abundance	v_gene	j_gene	CDR3nt	CDR3aa
NA	NA	TRBV10-3	TRBJ2-3	TGTGCCATCAGTGAGAGTCCGGGTGGGGGGGATACGCAGTATTTT	CAISESPGGGDTQYF
NA	NA	TRBV7-8	TRBJ2-6	TGTGCCAGCAGCTATTCCGGAAGTGCTGGGGCCAACGTCCTGACTTTC	CASSYSGSAGANVLTF
NA	NA	TRBV28	TRBJ2-2	TGTGCCAGCATAAGATCAGCCACCACCGGGGAGCTGTTTTTT	CASIRSATTGELFF
NA	NA	TRBV29-1	TRBJ1-4	TGCAGCGTGTACACAGGGTATGAAAAACTGTTTTTT	CSVYTGYEKLFF
TRBD1	once	TRBV14	TRBJ1-3	TGTGCCAGCAGCGAACAGGGGTTCGGAAACACCATATATTTT	CASSEQGFGNTIYF
NA	NA	TRBV5-1	TRBJ2-7	TGCGCCAGCAGCTCTCAACCAACCGCCCTTTACGAGCAGTACTTC	CASSSQPTALYEQYF
NA	NA	TRBV5-1	TRBJ1-1	TGCGCCAGCAGCTTACAGCAGCCTACCACTGAAGCTTTCTTT	CASSLQQPTTEAFF
NA	NA	TRBV28	TRBJ1-5	TGTGCCAGCAGTTTGGAGTTCCTATCGGCCCAGCATTTT	CASSLEFLSAQHF
NA	few	TRBV7-3	TRBJ1-1	TGTGCCAGCAGCTTAACCCCACGGACTGAAGCTTTCTTT	CASSLTPRTEAFF
NA	NA	TRBV28	TRBJ1-5	TGTGCCAGCAGTTTTTCGGGGAGTCAGCCCCAGCATTTT	CASSFSGSQPQHF
TRBD1	NA	TRBV7-3	TRBJ1-2	TGTGCCAGCAGCGGGACAGACTTTAGTGGCTACACCTTC	CASSGTDFSGYTF
NA	NA	TRBV5-1	TRBJ2-3	TGCGCCAGCAGCTTGTATACCTCTGGGGAGGATACGCAGTATTTT	CASSLYTSGEDTQYF
NA	NA	TRBV9	TRBJ2-1	TGTGCCAGCAGCGTGTTCCACATGGGGACCTCCTACAATGAGCAGTTCTTC	CASSVFHMGTSYNEQFF
NA	NA	TRBV10-2	TRBJ1-4	TGCGCCAGCAGTGATACCTCGGGGAATGAAAAACTGTTTTTT	CASSDTSGNEKLFF
NA	few	TRBV19	TRBJ1-4	TGTGCCAGTAGTATTAACAAAAGGGAAAAACTGTTTTTT	CASSINKREKLFF
NA	NA	TRBV5-1	TRBJ2-2	TGCGCCAGCAGCTCAACTATAGGGGACACCGGGGAGCTGTTTTTT	CASSSTIGDTGELFF
NA	NA	TRBV13	TRBJ1-6	TGTGCCAGCAGCCCCCGACCGGAGTCCTCACCCCTCCACTTT	CASSPRPESSPLHF
NA	NA	TRBV25-1	TRBJ2-7	TGTGCCAGCAGTGGAATGGGACTGGGGGTTCGCGAGCAGTACTTC	CASSGMGLGVREQYF
NA	NA	TRBV11-2	TRBJ1-3	TGTGCCAGCAGCTTAGATCGGGGAAACACCATATATTTT	CASSLDRGNTIYF
TRBD1	NA	TRBV30	TRBJ1-2	TGTGCCTGGAGTTCGGGACAGGGAAGTGGCTACACCTTC	CAWSSGQGSGYTF
TRBD1	NA	TRBV14	TRBJ2-1	TGTGCCAGCAGCCAAGGGACAGGGAACTACAATGAGCAGTTCTTC	CASSQGTGNYNEQFF
NA	NA	TRBV9	TRBJ2-7	TGTGCCAGCAGCCTAGCCCCTAGTGCCTACGAGCAGTACTTC	CASSLAPSAYEQYF
TRBD1	once	TRBV19	TRBJ1-5	TGTGCCAGTAGTAGGGACAGGGACCAGCCCCAGCATTTT	CASSRDRDQPQHF
NA	NA	TRBV29-1	TRBJ1-1	TGCAGCGTTGAAGATTTCGAGGGCACTGAAGCTTTCTTT	CSVEDFEGTEAFF
NA	NA	TRBV29-1	TRBJ2-5	TGCAGCGTATCCCTCAGGAGAAGTACTCAGGGCGGTGAGACCCAGTACTTC	CSVSLRRSTQGGETQYF
NA	NA	TRBV20-1	TRBJ2-1	TGCAGTGCGACTCCGAACAATGAGCAGTTCTTC	CSATPNNEQFF
NA	NA	TRBV19	TRBJ2-1	TGTGCCAGTACTATACAGGGAAGCTCCTACAATGAGCAGTTCTTC	CASTIQGSSYNEQFF
NA	NA	TRBV6-6	TRBJ2-2	TGTGCCAGCAGTGCAACAAGGGGAGCGGGGGAGCTGTTTTTT	CASSATRGAGELFF
TRBD1	NA	TRBV28	TRBJ1-2	TGTGCCAGCAGTACCCAGGGGGCAAACTATGGCTACACCTTC	CASSTQGANYGYTF
NA	NA	TRBV7-9	TRBJ1-1	TGTGCCAGCAGCTTGTCGGGGGGCTCTTCTTTCTTT	CASSLSGGSSFF
NA	NA	TRBV7-2	TRBJ1-1	TGTGCCAGCAGCCCCCGCCAGGGAAGGCGGGTGAACACTGAAGCTTTCTTT	CASSPRQGRRVNTEAFF
NA	NA	TRBV9	TRBJ2-4	TGTGCCACCCTGGGCGTGGGTTTAGCCAAAAACATTCAGTACTTC	CATLGVGLAKNIQYF
TRBD2	NA	TRBV28	TRBJ2-3	TGTGCCAGCAATAGCGGGAGTTACACAGATACGCAGTATTTT	CASNSGSYTDTQYF
NA	NA	TRBV5-1	TRBJ1-3	TGCGCCAGCAGGGACAGTTCTGGAAACACCATATATTTT	CASRDSSGNTIYF
NA	NA	TRBV5-8	TRBJ1-5	TGTGCCAGCAACCCCTCTTATCAGCCCCAGCATTTT	CASNPSYQPQHF
NA	once	TRBV2	TRBJ2-3	TGTGCCAGCAGTGGTGTGGGGAAGGGGGATACGCAGTATTTT	CASSGVGKGDTQYF
TRBD1	NA	TRBV7-9	TRBJ1-2	TGTGCCAGCAGCTTAGAAGGGGGCCACTATGGCTACACCTTC	CASSLEGGHYGYTF
NA	few	TRBV5-6	TRBJ1-2	TGTGCCAGCAGCTCAGGGGCCTATGGCTACACCTTC	CASSSGAYGYTF
NA	NA	TRBV6-5	TRBJ2-7	TGTGCCAGCAGTCCCCGGGTAAAATCCTACGAGCAGTACTTC	CASSPRVKSYEQYF
TRBD1	NA	TRBV5-1	TRBJ2-7	TGCGCCAGCAGCTTGGAGGCAGGGGGCTCCTACGAGCAGTACTTC	CASSLEAGGSYEQYF
TRBD2	NA	TRBV10-3	TRBJ2-7	TGTGCCATCGCGTCTAGCGGGAGGGAATCCTACGAGCAGTACTTC	CAIASSGRESYEQYF
NA	NA	TRBV4-1	TRBJ2-3	TGCGCCAGCAGCCAACCTCCACGGGGGCCTAGCACAGATACGCAGTATTTT	CASSQPPRGPSTDTQYF
TRBD2	NA	TRBV28	TRBJ2-1	TGTGCCAGCCCCCCCCCAGCGGGATACTTCTCCTACAATGAGCAGTTCTTC	CASPPPAGYFSYNEQFF
NA	NA	TRBV7-3	TRBJ2-3	TGTGCCAGCAGCTTGGCGGGAAACACAGATACGCAGTATTTT	CASSLAGNTDTQYF
NA	NA	TRBV29-1	TRBJ2-1	TGCAGCGTTGGTGACTACAATGAGCAGTTCTTC	CSVGDYNEQFF
NA	NA	TRBV13	TRBJ2-7	TGTGCCAGCAGCTCAGAGGGGGTAGGCGCGAAGGGCACTTACGAGCAGTACTTC	CASSSEGVGAKGTYEQYF
NA	NA	TRBV27	TRBJ1-5	TGTGCCAGCGGAGCCCGCCAGGTAAAGGCCCAGCATTTT	CASGARQVKAQHF
NA	once	TRBV5-1	TRBJ2-2	TGCGCCAGCAGCCCCCTACAAGGGGCTCCGACCGGGGAGCTGTTTTTT	CASSPLQGAPTGELFF